Following are 9 T cell receptor beta chains from one sample sequenced in a study of cytomegalovirus exposure and HLA in healthy donors (dated by TCRdb to about 2017). To prepare the library, the immunoSEQ multiplex PCR assay was applied. A mixture of 60 forward primers for TCR Vbeta segments and 13 reverse primers for TCR Jbeta segments was used in the multiplex PCR. The source is immuneACCESS, and TCRdb retained only in-frame sequences with V and J called. Part of the clones is not carried over; for the studies checked, unresolved V genes explain less than half of this, and the remainder is unexplained. The table kept for this sample lists tens of thousands of clones. The ten largest account for roughly 3.8% of the sample. The sample was PBMCs. These receptors were obtained from a man aged 18 to 29 in good health and CMV-seropositive.

The chain joins TRBV18 to TRBJ2-7; TRBD1 might be the D (5 bases). Between the trimmed V and J ends, which lost 0 bases and 2 bases, there was a span of 8 bases. Germline loops: CDR1 KGHSH, CDR2 LQKENI. The CDR3 is 14 residues long. The CDR3 region is CASSPPSQAYEQYF. The CDR3 region has the DNA TGTGCCAGCTCACCACCCTCACAGGCCTACGAGCAGTACTTC.

The V and J genes are TRBV5-1 and TRBJ2-5; tentatively, D is TRBD2 (5 bases). Germline V CDR1 and CDR2: SGHRS, YFSETQ. The CDR3 spans 11 residues. V dropped 5 bases and J dropped 3 bases, with 5 bases sitting between them. CDR3: CASRGEETQYF. CDR3 nucleotide sequence: TGCGCCAGCAGGGGAGAAGAGACCCAGTACTTC.

The chain recombines TRBV5-1 with TRBJ2-3, with a tentative D call TRBD2 (5 bases). The V and J ends lost 1 base and 3 bases respectively, with 12 bases between them. Germline CDR1 and CDR2: SGHRS and YFSETQ. This CDR3 spans 15 amino acids. The CDR3 protein is CASSLSGRITDTQYF. The CDR3 DNA follows: TGCGCCAGCAGCTTGAGCGGCCGAATAACAGATACGCAGTATTTT.

The V gene is TRBV7-9, the J gene TRBJ2-7, with a weak D call TRBD1 (6 bases). The CDR3 has 15 amino acids. Germline CDR1 reads SEHNR; CDR2 reads FQNEAQ (reference sequence). The V end was cut by 0 bases, the J end by 5 bases, with 14 bases between. In DNA form, the CDR3 reads TGTGCCAGCAGCTTAGCGCTGGGGGCAGGGGACGAGCAGTACTTC. Its translation: CASSLALGAGDEQYF. The full variable domain, with the rest looked up from reference TRBV7-9 and TRBJ2-7, is DTGVSQNPRHKITKRGQNVTFRCDPISEHNRLYWYRQTLGQGPEFLTYFQNEAQLEKSRLLSDRFSAERPKGSFSTLEIQRTEQGDSAMYLCASSLALGAGDEQYFGPGTRLTVT.

The rearrangement joins TRBV18 to TRBJ2-3, with a tentative D call TRBD1 (5 bases). This CDR3 region has 15 residues. Per germline, CDR1 KGHSH and CDR2 LQKENI. The V end lost 2 bases, the J end lost 2 bases, and 11 bases lay between the germline ends. The CDR3 DNA follows: TGTGCCAGCTCACCATCTCCAGGGATCACAGATACGCAGTATTTT. It codes for CASSPSPGITDTQYF.

The rearrangement joins TRBV27 to TRBJ2-7; D gene unclear. Trimming shortened V by 3 bases and J by 1 base, and 7 bases separated the two germline ends. Germline CDR1 and CDR2: MNHEY and SMNVEV (reference sequence). This CDR3 spans 13 amino acids. CDR3 residues: CASSFKPSYEQYF. In nucleotides, the CDR3 is TGTGCCAGCAGTTTCAAGCCATCCTACGAGCAGTACTTC.

The J gene is TRBJ1-5, the V gene TRBV7-9; 8 bases fit TRBD1. CDR3 length: 15 amino acids. Germline loops: CDR1 SEHNR, CDR2 FQNEAQ (reference sequence). V trimming: 1 base; J trimming: 3 bases; junction bases outside the gene matches: 2. CDR3 in DNA: TGTGCCAGCAGCTTAGGGGACAGGATCAATCAGCCCCAGCATTTT. Amino acid sequence: CASSLGDRINQPQHF. The complete variable domain, with remaining parts taken from reference TRBV7-9 and TRBJ1-5, reads DTGVSQNPRHKITKRGQNVTFRCDPISEHNRLYWYRQTLGQGPEFLTYFQNEAQLEKSRLLSDRFSAERPKGSFSTLEIQRTEQGDSAMYLCASSLGDRINQPQHFGDGTRLSIL.

This sequence joins TRBV7-8 and TRBJ2-1, with a weak D call TRBD2 (6 bases). V gave up 4 bases and J gave up 8 bases, with 18 bases separating them. Per germline, CDR1 SGHVS and CDR2 FQNEAQ. The CDR3 has 15 residues. The CDR3 sequence is CASSYRRGIFDEQFF. The DNA for the CDR3 is TGTGCCAGCAGCTATCGGCGGGGTATTTTCGATGAGCAGTTCTTC. Full variable domain (rest looked up from reference TRBV7-8 and TRBJ2-1): GAGVSQSPRYKVAKRGQDVALRCDPISGHVSLFWYQQALGQGPEFLTYFQNEAQLDKSGLPSDRFFAERPEGSVSTLKIQRTQQEDSAVYLCASSYRRGIFDEQFFGPGTRLTVL.

The V and J genes are TRBV9 and TRBJ2-3, with 14 bases lining up with TRBD2. The CDR3 extends over 18 amino acids. CDR1 SGDLS and CDR2 YYNGEE come from the germline V gene. After removal of 0 bases from V and 0 bases from J, the junction contained 3 bases not matched to a gene. In DNA form, the CDR3 reads TGTGCCAGCAGCGTAGGACTAGCGGGAGGGCCTAGCACAGATACGCAGTATTTT. Amino acid sequence: CASSVGLAGGPSTDTQYF.